The T cell receptor beta chain described here comes from a study of regulatory T cells in long-lasting Graves disease. The wider study: For under 3 months, newly diagnosed Graves' patients had been taking antithyroid drugs. Overall study findings and caveats: Lower TCR diversity characterized persistent Graves' patients relative to newly diagnosed patients. Favored gene segments in persistent disease were TRBV28, TRBJ1-2 and TRBJ2-5. Samples came from peripheral blood alone, without thyroid tissue.

Arm-PCR of CDR3 regions and iRepertoire HTBI primers were used to build TCR beta libraries. TCRdb used MiXCR to reprocess the multiplex PCR reads, holding one entry per CDR3 protein. The sample has a few hundred thousand distinct CDR3 sequences; 20% to 25% are singletons. The V and J ends lost 6 bases and 0 bases, in that order; junction bases with no gene match: 2. This CDR3 contains 14 residues. Germline values: CDR1 SGHTA, CDR2 FQGNSA. As to time point: newly diagnosed GD, antithyroid drugs for less than 3 months. After RNA was extracted from PBMCs, the TCR library was made from it. This clonotype was seen at least ten times. Its antigen remains unknown.

This receptor was obtained from a female donor with Graves disease. The starting material was peripheral blood mononuclear cells (PBMCs), obtained at new diagnosis, from a patient treated with antithyroid drugs. This rearrangement joins TRBV7-2 to TRBJ2-7, with 10 bases lining up with TRBD2. CDR3 loop: CASSSSGSSYEQYF. CDR3 nucleotides: TGTGCCAGCAGTTCTAGCGGGAGCTCCTACGAGCAGTACTTC.